The clone carrying this T cell receptor (beta chain) was recorded many times. The antigen is undetermined. Amplification of TCR alpha and beta CDR3 regions from RNA used iRepertoire nested multiplex PCR. Tissue mRNA or PBMC total RNA, roughly 100-400 ng, went into one-step reverse transcription and amplification. TCRdb itself ran the multiplex PCR reads through MiXCR, one entry per CDR3 protein. This sample yields roughly 190,000 distinct CDR3 sequences, of which 32% are seen a single time; 20% to 25% belongs to the top ten. The sample comes from a study of glioma-infiltrating T cells. General study findings and limits: Gliomas, especially low-grade, showed above-expected tissue-blood divergence; non-neoplastic patients showed below. Only very few CDR3 sequences appeared in both tissue and blood.

The CDR3 is made up of 13 amino acids. V was shortened by 7 bases and J by 4 bases, with 12 bases between the two germline ends. CDR1 SGHTA and CDR2 FQGNSA come from the germline V gene. This clonotype was sampled from a human donor with low-grade glioma or glioblastoma, undergoing nonglioma brain surgery, or in good health (not recorded which). The genes are TRBV7-2 and TRBJ2-3; D may be TRBD2 (5 bases). The sequencing input was glioma tissue, nonneoplastic brain tissue, or PBMCs (not recorded which). The CDR3 is CASTRDYSDTQYF. CDR3 DNA sequence: TGTGCCAGCACCCGAGACTATTCAGATACGCAGTATTTT. Using reference TRBV7-2 and TRBJ2-3 for the parts outside the CDR3, the full variable domain is GAGVSQSPSNKVTEKGKDVELRCDPISGHTALYWYRQSLGQGLEFLIYFQGNSAPDKSGLPSDRFSAERTGGSVSTLTIQRTQQEDSAVYLCASTRDYSDTQYFGPGTRLTVL.